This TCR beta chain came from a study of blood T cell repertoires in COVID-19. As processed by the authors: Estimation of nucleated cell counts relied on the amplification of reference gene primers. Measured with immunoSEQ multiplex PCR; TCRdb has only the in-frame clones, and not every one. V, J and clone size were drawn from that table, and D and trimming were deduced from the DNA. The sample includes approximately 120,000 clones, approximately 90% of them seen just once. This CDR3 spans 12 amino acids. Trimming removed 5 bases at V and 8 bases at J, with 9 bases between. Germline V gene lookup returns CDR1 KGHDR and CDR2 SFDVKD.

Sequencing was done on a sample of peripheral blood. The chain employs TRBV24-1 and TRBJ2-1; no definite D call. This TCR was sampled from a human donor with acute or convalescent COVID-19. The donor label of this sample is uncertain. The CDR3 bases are TGTGCCACCAGTGGTGATTCGGATGAGCAGTTCTTC. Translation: CATSGDSDEQFF.